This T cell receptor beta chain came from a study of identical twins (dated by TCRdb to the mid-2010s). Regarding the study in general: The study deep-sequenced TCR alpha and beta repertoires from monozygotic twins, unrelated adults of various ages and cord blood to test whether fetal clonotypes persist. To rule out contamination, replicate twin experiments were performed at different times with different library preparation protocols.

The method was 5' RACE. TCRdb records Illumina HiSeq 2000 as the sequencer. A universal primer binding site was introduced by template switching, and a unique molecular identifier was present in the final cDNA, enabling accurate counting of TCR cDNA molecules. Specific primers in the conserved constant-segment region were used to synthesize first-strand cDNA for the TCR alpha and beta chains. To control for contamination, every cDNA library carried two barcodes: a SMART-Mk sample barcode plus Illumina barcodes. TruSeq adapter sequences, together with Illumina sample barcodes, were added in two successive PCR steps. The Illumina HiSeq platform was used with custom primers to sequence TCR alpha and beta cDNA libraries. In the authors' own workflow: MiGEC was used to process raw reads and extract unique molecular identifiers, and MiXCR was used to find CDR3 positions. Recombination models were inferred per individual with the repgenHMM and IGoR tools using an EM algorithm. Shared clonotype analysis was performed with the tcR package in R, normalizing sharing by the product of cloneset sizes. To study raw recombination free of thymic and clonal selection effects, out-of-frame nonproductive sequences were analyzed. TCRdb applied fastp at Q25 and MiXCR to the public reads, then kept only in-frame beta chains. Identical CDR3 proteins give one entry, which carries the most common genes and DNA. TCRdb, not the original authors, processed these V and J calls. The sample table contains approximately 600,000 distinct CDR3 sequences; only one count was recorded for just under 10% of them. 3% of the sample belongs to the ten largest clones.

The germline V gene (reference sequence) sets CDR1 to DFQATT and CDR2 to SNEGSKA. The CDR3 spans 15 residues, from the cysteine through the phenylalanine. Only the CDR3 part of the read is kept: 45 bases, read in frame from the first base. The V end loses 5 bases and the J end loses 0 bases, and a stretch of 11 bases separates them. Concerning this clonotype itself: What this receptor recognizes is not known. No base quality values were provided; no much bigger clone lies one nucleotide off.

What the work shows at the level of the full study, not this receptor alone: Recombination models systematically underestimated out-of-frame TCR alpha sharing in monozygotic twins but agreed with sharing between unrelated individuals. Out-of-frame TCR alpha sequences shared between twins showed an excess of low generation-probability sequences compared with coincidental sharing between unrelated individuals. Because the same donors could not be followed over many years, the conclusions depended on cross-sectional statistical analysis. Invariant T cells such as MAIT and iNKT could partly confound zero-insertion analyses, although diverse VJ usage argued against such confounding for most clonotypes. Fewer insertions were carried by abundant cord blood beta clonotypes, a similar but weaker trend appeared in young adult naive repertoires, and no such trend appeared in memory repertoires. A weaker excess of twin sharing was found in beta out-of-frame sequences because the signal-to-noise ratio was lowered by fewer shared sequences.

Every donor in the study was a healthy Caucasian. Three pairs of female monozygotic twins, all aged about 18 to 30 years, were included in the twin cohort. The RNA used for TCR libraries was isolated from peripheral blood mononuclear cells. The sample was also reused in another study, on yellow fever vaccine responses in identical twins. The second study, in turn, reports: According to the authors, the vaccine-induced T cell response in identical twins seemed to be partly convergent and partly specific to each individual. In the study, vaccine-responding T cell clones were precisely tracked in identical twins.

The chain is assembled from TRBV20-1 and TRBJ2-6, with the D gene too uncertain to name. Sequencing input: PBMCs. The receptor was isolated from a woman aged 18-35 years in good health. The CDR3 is CSAAPEISGANVLTF. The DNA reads TGCAGTGCTGCCCCCGAAATCTCTGGGGCCAACGTCCTGACTTTC.